This T cell receptor (beta chain) came from a study of T cell responses to AZD1222 COVID-19 vaccine. This CDR3 is built from 14 residues. Germline V gene sequence: CDR1 LNHDA, CDR2 SQIVND (reference sequence). J lost 9 bases, V lost 5 bases, and 10 bases had no gene match. Only in-frame clones appear in the TCRdb table, and some are missing; sequencing was by immunoSEQ multiplex PCR. The table has some 150,000 clones, over 80% seen once; the top ten hold roughly 4.3%. This sample comprised peripheral blood, obtained 28 days after the second dose of the MenACWY control vaccine. The chain joins TRBV19 to TRBJ2-7; 10 bases are shared with TRBD1. The TCR sequence derives from an adult who received the MenACWY meningococcal vaccine as a control. The CDR3 DNA reads as TGTGCCAGTAGTGGGACAGGGGACGGCGCTGTGCAGTACTTC. It yields the protein CASSGTGDGAVQYF.